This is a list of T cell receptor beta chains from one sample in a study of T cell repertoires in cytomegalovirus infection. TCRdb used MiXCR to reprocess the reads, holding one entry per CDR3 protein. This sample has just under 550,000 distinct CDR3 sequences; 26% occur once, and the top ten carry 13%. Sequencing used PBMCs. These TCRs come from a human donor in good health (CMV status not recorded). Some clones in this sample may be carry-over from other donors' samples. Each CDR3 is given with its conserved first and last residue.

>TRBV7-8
CASSSHRDPITYYEQYF
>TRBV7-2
CASSSDRTVGKNIQYF
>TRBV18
CASSPQNTGANVLTF
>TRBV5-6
CASSFLGPLPTGGYTF
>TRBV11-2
CASSRRRNQPQHF
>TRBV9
CASSALAGGPGELFF
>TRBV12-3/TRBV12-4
CASSPTTGPNEKLFF
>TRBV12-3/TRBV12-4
CASRWGGTEAFF
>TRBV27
CASSPPRRTGLWAPQHF
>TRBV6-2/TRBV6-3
CASSYLVGETEAFF
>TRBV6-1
CASRDWTGVAQYF
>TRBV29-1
CSVCQPKALYNEQFF
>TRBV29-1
CSVYRSRRGERETQYF
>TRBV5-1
CASWLRWTNQPQHF
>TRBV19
CASSITAGPYNEQFF
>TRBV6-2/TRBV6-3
CASSSPFSATNEKLFF
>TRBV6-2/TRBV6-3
CASRGGDSGANVLTF
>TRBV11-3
CASSPGTRGWNEQFF
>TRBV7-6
CASSLSDRGAGYTEAFF
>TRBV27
CASSFRDYKVTDTQYF
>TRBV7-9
CASSPRDTFEQYF
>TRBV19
CASSARTGANTEAFF